Following are 28 T cell receptor beta chains from one sample sequenced in a study of blood T cell repertoires in COVID-19. Assay: immunoSEQ multiplex PCR; the TCRdb copy retains only in-frame clones and omits some. Among 540,000 or so clones listed, roughly nine tenths were seen once. Sequencing used peripheral blood. These receptors were taken from a woman aged 50 to 60 with COVID-19, enrolled during active disease.

This chain links TRBV2 with TRBJ1-1, with D uncertain. Germline V gives CDR1 SNHLY, CDR2 FYNNEI. Trimming removed 7 bases from V and 6 bases from J, with 18 bases in between. This CDR3 is 14 amino acids long. Here the CDR3 DNA reads TGTGCCAGCAACGACCTGGACTCAGAGGCTGAAGCTTTCTTT. Translated: CASNDLDSEAEAFF.

This chain uses TRBV7-9 with TRBJ2-7; TRBD1 aligns across 7 bases. Per germline, CDR1 SEHNR and CDR2 FQNEAQ (reference sequence). The CDR3 length is 15 residues. V was pared by 5 bases and J by 8 bases, with 15 bases of the junction left unmatched. CDR3 in DNA: TGTGCCAGCAGCACAGGACAGGTCCCGGAGATAAAGCAGTACTTC. This encodes CASSTGQVPEIKQYF.

Only one count was recorded for this clone. The chain has TRBV19 and TRBJ1-2; 7 bases align to TRBD1. Germline lookup yields CDR1 LNHDA and CDR2 SQIVND (reference sequence). J lost 4 bases, V lost 4 bases, and 6 bases had no gene match. The CDR3 is made up of 14 amino acids. For the CDR3, the DNA is TGTGCCAGTAGTAGAGGGGACAGCTCCTATGGCTACACCTTC. Protein sequence: CASSRGDSSYGYTF.

The J gene is TRBJ1-4, the V gene TRBV12-5; 7 bases align to TRBD1. Germline CDR1 is LGHNT and CDR2 is FRNRAP. The CDR3 extends over 14 amino acids. V gave up 5 bases and J gave up 7 bases; unmatched junction bases: 7. The CDR3 is CASGEQGGGEKLFF. In nucleotides, the CDR3 is TGTGCTAGTGGTGAGCAGGGGGGTGGTGAAAAACTGTTTTTT.

The chain carries TRBV7-3 and TRBJ2-1, with no clear D. The germline gives CDR1 SGHTA, CDR2 FQGTGA. V was shortened by 2 bases and J by 5 bases, with 4 bases between the two germline ends. This CDR3 is 12 amino acids long. CDR3 sequence: CASSLGHNEQFF. The CDR3 DNA sequence: TGTGCCAGCAGCTTAGGCCACAATGAGCAGTTCTTC.

This chain joins TRBV30 and TRBJ2-7, with D possibly TRBD1 on 5 matching bases. CDR1 and CDR2 (germline): GTSNPN, SVGIG (reference sequence). The CDR3 is 13 residues long. V shed 2 bases and J shed 4 bases, with 12 bases lying between them. The CDR3 reads CAWSSQGWYEQYF. CDR3 DNA sequence: TGTGCCTGGAGTTCCCAGGGATGGTACGAGCAGTACTTC.

The chain combines TRBV2 with TRBJ2-1, with TRBD2 identical over 9 bases. With V trimmed by 8 bases and J by 7 bases, 12 bases remained unmatched. The length of the CDR3 is 15 residues. Looked up from germline, CDR1 is SNHLY and CDR2 is FYNNEI. CDR3: CASDRRASGENEQFF. The CDR3 bases are TGTGCCAGCGACCGACGGGCTAGCGGGGAAAATGAGCAGTTCTTC.

The gene calls are TRBV3-1 (or the pseudogene TRBV3-2) and TRBJ1-3; 7 positions match TRBD1. The junction had 8 bases not matched to a gene; V was cut back by 1 base and J by 2 bases. CDR3 length: 17 amino acids. CDR1 and CDR2 from the germline V gene are LGHDT and YNNKEL (reference sequence). CDR3 in DNA: TGTGCCAGCAGCCAAGGCCCAGGGACAGTCACTGGAAACACCATATATTTT. As protein: CASSQGPGTVTGNTIYF.

The chain recombines TRBV20-1 with TRBJ1-6; D is ambiguous. Per germline, CDR1 DFQATT and CDR2 SNEGSKA (reference sequence). The germline V and J ends were trimmed by 3 bases and 15 bases, with 12 bases remaining between them. The CDR3 consists of 11 residues. The CDR3 loop reads CSARGPIHLHF. The CDR3 DNA is TGCAGTGCTAGGGGCCCTATTCACCTCCACTTT.

The chain joins TRBV7-9 to TRBJ2-1, with 9 bases fitting TRBD1. Trimming removed 5 bases from V and 10 bases from J; junction bases left unmatched: 15. CDR3 length: 16 residues. Germline V gene sequence: CDR1 SEHNR, CDR2 FQNEAQ (reference sequence). The CDR3 DNA is TGTGCCAGCAGCCCACGTTGGGGACAGGGAGATTGGGAGCAGTTCTTC. Amino acids: CASSPRWGQGDWEQFF.

The chain has TRBV3-1 (or the pseudogene TRBV3-2) and TRBJ1-2, with 8 bases that match TRBD1. J was trimmed by 4 bases and V by 3 bases; bases with no gene match: 4. Germline V gene lookup returns CDR1 LGHDT and CDR2 YNNKEL (reference sequence). This CDR3 is built from 14 residues. CDR3 nucleotide sequence: TGTGCCAGCAGCCATGGCAGGGGGCTCTATGGCTACACCTTC. This codes for CASSHGRGLYGYTF.

V and J are TRBV11-3 and TRBJ2-7; 9 bases are shared with TRBD1. V lost 5 bases, J lost 8 bases, and 19 bases stayed unmatched. The CDR3 is 17 amino acids. Germline CDR1 SGHNT, CDR2 YENEEA. CDR3 residues: CASSPQKGDRDSSKQYF. CDR3 DNA: TGTGCCAGCAGCCCTCAAAAGGGGGACAGGGATTCCTCCAAGCAGTACTTC.

The chain uses TRBV9 and TRBJ2-7, with TRBD2 matching 8 bases. The CDR3 is 15 residues long. With 0 bases clipped from V and 2 bases from J, the junction kept 4 bases outside the gene matches. CDR1 is SGDLS, CDR2 YYNGEE, per germline. CDR3 coding DNA: TGTGCCAGCAGCGTAGGCACCGGGGGGGCCTACGAGCAGTACTTC. This sequence encodes CASSVGTGGAYEQYF. The full variable domain, completed using reference TRBV9 and TRBJ2-7, is DSGVTQTPKHLITATGQRVTLRCSPRSGDLSVYWYQQSLDQGLQFLIQYYNGEERAKGNILERFSAQQFPDLHSELNLSSLELGDSALYFCASSVGTGGAYEQYFGPGTRLTVT.

V usage is TRBV6-5 and J usage is TRBJ1-1; 9 bases match TRBD1. The ends lost 2 bases at V and 5 bases at J; junction bases unmatched: 9. This CDR3 spans 16 amino acids. Germline CDR1 is MNHEY and CDR2 is SVGAGI. The CDR3 DNA reads TGTGCCAGCAGTTACCCCCGGGGGACAGGGAGGACTGAAGCTTTCTTT. Its protein product is CASSYPRGTGRTEAFF.

V and J are TRBV5-4 and TRBJ1-2; no clear D gene. V gave up 5 bases and J gave up 3 bases, with 14 bases separating them. The CDR3 spans 14 residues. Per the germline V gene, CDR1 is SGHNT and CDR2 is YYREEE (reference sequence). This chain's CDR3 is CASRSAGLDYGYTF. The CDR3, as DNA: TGTGCCAGCAGGAGTGCGGGGTTGGACTATGGCTACACCTTC. The variable domain in full, with the rest retrieved from reference TRBV5-4 and TRBJ1-2, is ETGVTQSPTHLIKTRGQQVTLRCSSQSGHNTVSWYQQALGQGPQFIFQYYREEENGRGNFPPRFSGLQFPNYSSELNVNALELDDSALYLCASRSAGLDYGYTFGSGTRLTVV.

This clone came up once. J is TRBJ1-3 and V is TRBV13; a possible D gene is TRBD1 (6 bases). The germline V gene has CDR1 PRHDT and CDR2 FYEKMQ (reference sequence). The CDR3 loop spans 17 amino acids. V shed 1 base and J shed 0 bases, with 13 bases lying between them. The CDR3 loop is CASSLVGGKGSGNTIYF. The CDR3 DNA sequence: TGTGCCAGCAGCTTAGTAGGGGGAAAGGGCTCTGGAAACACCATATATTTT.

This rearrangement joins TRBV7-9 to TRBJ1-5, with D unresolved. The germline CDR1 and CDR2 sequences are SEHNR and FQNEAQ (reference sequence). The CDR3 extends over 13 amino acids. Trimming removed 2 bases at V and 5 bases at J, with 7 bases between. The CDR3 protein is CASSLTADQPQHF. The CDR3 nucleotides are TGTGCCAGCAGCTTAACAGCTGATCAGCCCCAGCATTTT.

The chain links TRBV11-2 to TRBJ2-3; 8 bases agree with TRBD1. Germline CDR1 reads SGHAT; CDR2 reads FQNNGV. The V segment lost 3 bases and the J segment 2 bases; nucleotides outside the gene matches: 10. This CDR3 region has 17 residues. The CDR3 DNA follows: TGTGCCAGCAGCTTCTTCCTCAGGGGGCGCAACACAGATACGCAGTATTTT. This gives the protein CASSFFLRGRNTDTQYF.

This rearrangement joins TRBV4-1 to TRBJ2-3; D call uncertain. The germline gives CDR1 MGHRA, CDR2 YSYEKL. The CDR3 has 13 amino acids. Trimming left V 3 bases short and J 2 bases short, with 6 bases between. The CDR3 nucleotides read TGCGCCAGCAGCCAGCAGGACACAGATACGCAGTATTTT. It codes for CASSQQDTDTQYF.

This clone was detected only a few times. The rearrangement links TRBV15 to TRBJ2-2; 12 bases line up with TRBD2. V shed 1 base, J shed 0 bases, and the junction held 6 bases outside the gene matches. The CDR3 contains 19 residues. Germline V CDR1 and CDR2: LNHNV, YYDKDF (reference sequence). The CDR3 coding sequence is TGTGCCACCAGCAGAGTTCCCCTAGCGGGGGGGCCGAACACCGGGGAGCTGTTTTTT. This encodes CATSRVPLAGGPNTGELFF.

The V gene is TRBV3-1 (or the pseudogene TRBV3-2), the J gene TRBJ1-3; D unclear. V lost 6 bases and J lost 1, with 16 bases in between. This CDR3 contains 16 residues. Germline V CDR1 and CDR2: LGHDT, YNNKEL (reference sequence). This CDR3 reads CASSRHLGLSGNTIYF. The CDR3 bases are TGTGCCAGCAGTCGCCACCTCGGACTTTCTGGAAACACCATATATTTT.

The chain couples TRBV6-5 to TRBJ2-3, with TRBD2 as a possible D gene (6 bases). The CDR3 is 15 residues long. Germline CDR1 reads MNHEY; CDR2 reads SVGAGI. Deletions cut 0 bases from V and 4 bases from J, with 11 bases between. CDR3 nucleotide sequence: TGTGCCAGCAGTTACTCGGGGGGTCCCCCAGATACGCAGTATTTT. It is translated as CASSYSGGPPDTQYF.

V usage is TRBV5-1 and J usage is TRBJ2-7, with D unresolved. The V and J ends lost 3 bases and 5 bases respectively, with 12 bases between them. Germline V gene data show CDR1 as SGHRS and CDR2 as YFSETQ. This CDR3 spans 13 amino acids. The CDR3 nucleotides are TGCGCCAGCAGCTCAATGGTAGAGAACGAGCAGTACTTC. Protein sequence: CASSSMVENEQYF.

V usage is TRBV27 and J usage is TRBJ1-1; 10 nucleotides agree with TRBD1. The V gene's germline CDR1 is MNHEY and CDR2 SMNVEV (reference sequence). V shed 6 bases, J shed 4 bases, and the junction held 5 bases outside the gene matches. The CDR3 length is 14 residues. CDR3: CASRAGTGATEAFF. The DNA of the CDR3 is TGTGCCAGCAGGGCCGGGACAGGGGCCACTGAAGCTTTCTTT.

The rearrangement uses TRBV11-2 and TRBJ2-3; D is ambiguous. Germline V lookup: CDR1 SGHAT, CDR2 FQNNGV. Trimming took 4 bases from V and 4 from J, leaving 18 bases between them. The CDR3 is 16 residues long. The CDR3 spells CASSSAEIQTPDTQYF. The CDR3 nucleotides read TGTGCCAGCAGCTCCGCCGAGATCCAAACCCCAGATACGCAGTATTTT.

This chain connects TRBV7-3 to TRBJ2-1, with 8 nucleotides matching TRBD2. The V segment lost 5 bases and the J segment 2 bases; nucleotides outside the gene matches: 8. This CDR3 comprises 16 residues. CDR1 SGHTA and CDR2 FQGTGA come from the germline V gene. The CDR3 reads CASSPRSGGAYNEQFF. Written as DNA, the CDR3 is TGTGCCAGCAGCCCCCGGTCCGGGGGGGCCTACAATGAGCAGTTCTTC.

The rearrangement joins TRBV18 to TRBJ1-1; D ambiguous. This CDR3 is built from 16 residues. Trimming removed 1 base from V and 3 bases from J, with 15 bases in between. CDR1 KGHSH and CDR2 LQKENI come from the germline V gene. The CDR3 DNA follows: TGTGCCAGCTCACCACGGAAGGAGGGCGGAGACACTGAAGCTTTCTTT. This gives the protein CASSPRKEGGDTEAFF.

This chain links TRBV2 with TRBJ2-1; 10 bases fit TRBD1. Per the germline V gene, CDR1 is SNHLY and CDR2 is FYNNEI. This CDR3 spans 15 amino acids. Trimming cost V 3 bases and J 8 bases; bases outside gene matches: 7. The CDR3 is CASSDAGQGVYEQFF. The CDR3 DNA reads TGTGCCAGCAGTGACGCTGGACAGGGGGTATATGAGCAGTTCTTC.